This TCR beta chain originates from a study of T cells in Graves' hyperthyroidism and ophthalmopathy (dated by TCRdb to the late 2010s). Some background on the complete study: Peripheral blood was collected at initial diagnosis, before any treatment. To identify TCR V-J signatures that set the groups apart, the researchers used a discovery cohort of about a hundred patients, made up of about 44 with Graves' ophthalmopathy and about 55 with stable Graves' hyperthyroidism. Prospective prediction of ophthalmopathy was tested in an independent validation cohort consisting of 18 hyperthyroidism patients and more than 15 patients who later progressed to ophthalmopathy. For training and testing, the roughly 97 patients in the discovery cohort were randomly divided in a 7:3 ratio. The study also compared thyroid tissue and blood T-cell repertoires from about 6 Graves' hyperthyroidism patients. Once sampling was done, hyperthyroidism patients were given methimazole at a starting dose of 30 mg daily, whereas ophthalmopathy patients were given high-dose intravenous methylprednisolone. TCR Vbeta CDR3 sequencing of 130 to 150 peripheral blood samples (over 40 ophthalmopathy, 75 hyperthyroidism and approximately 17 progressor patients) is reported in the paper. The full study reports these points: Most expanded thyroid clonotypes (frequency above 0.001) were also detected in blood, suggesting blood repertoires may reflect thyroid immune responses. In validation, the model predicted progression to ophthalmopathy with over 60% sensitivity and approximately 72% specificity, a median of 6.5 months before onset. No statistical method was used to set the sample size in advance, and investigators knew the group allocation. In cross-validation, a model built on a 13 V-J signature told ophthalmopathy apart from stable hyperthyroidism with 87.88% sensitivity and about 81% specificity, and in testing the same model reached 80%/75%.

Ophthalmopathy patients had moderately to severely active disease, Clinical Activity Score of at least 3, NOSPECS grade of at least 4, and duration under 3 months. Exclusion was applied to patients with uncontrolled infections, other autoimmune diseases, pregnancy or lactation. Diagnoses were established on the basis of clinical symptoms, serum thyroxine and TRAb, thyroid ultrasound, and orbital computed tomography. PBMCs were isolated from more than 9 ml of fresh peripheral blood by Ficoll-Paque density gradient centrifugation. Total RNA was extracted with Trizol reagent, and quality was checked on an Agilent 2100 Bioanalyzer. Per the germline V gene, KGHSH is the CDR1 and LQKENI is the CDR2. Trimming takes 0 bases from V and 7 bases from J, and the germline ends sit 12 bases apart. The cysteine opens and the phenylalanine closes a CDR3 of 14 amino acids. Left in the record is the CDR3 DNA by itself, 42 bases read in frame from the first base.

Amplification of TCR beta CDR3 regions was carried out from RNA transcripts. For the first round of RT-PCR on the TCR CDR3, the HTBI primer set was used together with the Qiagen OneStep RT-PCR kit. Libraries were constructed in a second round of multiplex PCR, after which size selection and purification were performed. The libraries were sequenced on an Illumina HiSeq2000 using paired-end 100 bp reads. Turning to the authors' computational methods: SOAPnuke was used to process the raw data, removing reads that contained adapters or uncalled bases, had a mean Phred below 15, or lacked an exact match to the constant primer or identifier. COPE v1.2.5 was used to merge high-quality paired reads, and clonotypes were defined as unique nucleotide sequences. Clonotypes were aligned to IMGT TRBV, TRBD and TRBJ reference segments using MiTCR v1.1. The analysis included only V-J combinations with a frequency above 0.0001, which together covered 99.2% of the repertoires. The TCS score was defined as F50 (clonal expansion) divided by E x V (chaos), with BLOSUM62-based TCRdist calculated between CDR3 peptides within each V-J. Welch's t-statistics and random forest reduced roughly 530 V-J features to under 15, which were used in a naive Bayes classifier (R e1071). The Morisita-Horn index was used to measure how similar the thyroid and blood repertoires were. TCRdb itself trimmed the public reads at Q25 with fastp, ran MiXCR and retained productive beta chains. Here each entry gathers all rows of one CDR3 protein and keeps the most common genes and DNA. In this record, the V and J calls reflect TCRdb's handling and not the investigators' own analysis. This sample gives around 610,000 distinct CDR3 sequences in total; roughly 14% of them show up just once. About 4.5% of the sample lies in the top ten.

On this clonotype itself: The target of this receptor is not known. No base qualities exist here, and no much larger clone lies one base off it.

The rearranged segments are TRBV18 and TRBJ2-5, with TRBD2 tentatively as D gene (5 bases match). What was sequenced was blood. The TCR was taken from a woman in her thirties or forties with Graves' ophthalmopathy. CDR3 loop: CASSPPGSAGTQYF. The nucleotide sequence is TGTGCCAGCTCACCACCGGGCTCGGCGGGGACCCAGTACTTC.